These 23 T cell receptor beta chains were sequenced from one sample in a study of CD8 T cells in ankylosing spondylitis. From the 5' RACE reads, TCRdb called clonotypes with MiXCR, one entry per CDR3 protein. Among 450,000 to 550,000 distinct CDR3 sequences listed, about 5.2% were seen once. Broader study findings: Typical of ankylosing spondylitis blood, it appeared, was a TCR beta motif of eight highly homologous variants.

The antigens of these receptors remain unknown. Sequenced sample: blood, either unsorted or a sorted T cell fraction (not recorded which). The source is a male donor with ankylosing spondylitis.

This clonotype was seen ten or more times. CDR3 in DNA: TGTGCCAGCCGGCCTCCGGGCCCCTACGAGCAGTACTTC. Its translation: CASRPPGPYEQYF. The gene calls are TRBV28 and TRBJ2-7; the D is unclear. V shed 8 bases and J shed 2 bases, with 13 bases lying between them. There are 13 residues in the CDR3. The germline gives CDR1 MDHEN, CDR2 SYDVKM.

This clonotype was observed many times. The chain is built from TRBV7-9 and TRBJ1-6, with 7 positions matching TRBD1. Germline V CDR1 and CDR2: SEHNR, FQNEAQ (reference sequence). V was pared by 2 bases and J by 5 bases, with 0 bases of the junction left unmatched. The CDR3 extends over 14 amino acids. CDR3 region: CASSLTGDNSPLHF. The CDR3 coding sequence is TGTGCCAGCAGCTTAACAGGGGATAATTCACCCCTCCACTTT.

This clonotype was found a few times. The genes are TRBV7-9 and TRBJ2-7; no reliable D call. Germline lookup yields CDR1 SEHNR and CDR2 FQNEAQ (reference sequence). The CDR3 spans 14 residues. Trimming took off 5 bases at V and 3 bases at J, with 14 bases between the two ends. The CDR3 bases are TGTGCCAGCAGCCGAGCAATAGAAGGCTACGAGCAGTACTTC. Protein sequence: CASSRAIEGYEQYF.

This clonotype was recorded at least ten times. The chain carries TRBV27 and TRBJ1-1; D unclear. Between the trimmed V and J ends, which lost 1 base and 3 bases, there was a span of 9 bases. This CDR3 comprises 14 residues. The germline gives CDR1 MNHEY, CDR2 SMNVEV (reference sequence). The CDR3 DNA follows: TGTGCCAGCAGTTTATACTCCCCTTACACTGAAGCTTTCTTT. This codes for CASSLYSPYTEAFF.

This clonotype was recorded many times. The rearrangement uses TRBV6-1 and TRBJ2-7, with D tentatively TRBD2 (6 bases). Per germline, CDR1 MNHNS and CDR2 SASEGT. This CDR3 has 14 residues. The V end lost 7 bases, the J end lost 2 bases, and 15 bases lay between the germline ends. CDR3 residues: CASTSIGGTYEQYF. For the CDR3, the DNA is TGTGCCAGCACGTCTATTGGCGGGACCTACGAGCAGTACTTC.

This clonotype has a handful of counts. The chain recombines TRBV10-3 with TRBJ1-6, with TRBD1 matching over 9 bases. Germline V gives CDR1 ENHRY, CDR2 SYGVKD. The V and J ends lost 7 bases and 6 bases, in that order; junction bases with no gene match: 4. CDR3 size: 14 residues. The CDR3 DNA reads TGTGCCATCAAAGAGACAGGGGGTAATTCACCCCTCCACTTT. It yields the protein CAIKETGGNSPLHF.

This clonotype has ten or more counts. The rearrangement links TRBV7-2 to TRBJ1-3; D remains ambiguous. V lost 5 bases, J lost 0 bases, and 11 bases lay in between. Per germline, CDR1 SGHTA and CDR2 FQGNSA. The CDR3 spans 15 residues. Written as DNA, the CDR3 is TGTGCCAGCAGCCCTTGGACCTTCTCTGGAAACACCATATATTTT. Translation gives CASSPWTFSGNTIYF.

This clonotype was found many times. The chain has TRBV12-3 or TRBV12-4 and TRBJ1-2; 9 positions agree with TRBD1. The CDR3 length is 14 residues. After removal of 5 bases from V and 8 bases from J, the junction contained 9 bases not matched to a gene. Written as DNA, the CDR3 is TGTGCCAGCAGTCCGTACAGGGGGCAAGTAGGCTACACCTTC. Translated: CASSPYRGQVGYTF.

The table lists this clonotype with a few counts. The chain employs TRBV9 and TRBJ2-1; a weak D match, TRBD2 (6 bases). Between the trimmed V and J ends, which lost 0 bases and 7 bases, there was a span of 8 bases. This CDR3 contains 13 residues. Germline CDR1 reads SGDLS; CDR2 reads YYNGEE. As DNA, the CDR3 is TGTGCCAGCAGCGTAGCGGGACTGAATGAGCAGTTCTTC. Translating gives CASSVAGLNEQFF.

V is TRBV21-1 and J is TRBJ1-5; the D call in the table, TRBD1, was not verified against the DNA. TRBV21-1 represents a pseudogene. The CDR3 runs 16 residues. CDR3 DNA sequence: TGTGCCAGCAGCATCTCGAGACAGAGTAGCAATCAGCCCCAGCATTTT. Translating it yields CASSISRQSSNQPQHF.

This clonotype was seen a few times. V gene TRBV6-1 combines with J gene TRBJ2-6; D possibly corresponds to TRBD2 (7 bases). There are 15 residues in the CDR3. V was trimmed by 7 bases and J by 4 bases, leaving 14 bases between them. CDR1 and CDR2 (germline): MNHNS, SASEGT. CDR3 in amino acids: CASMKGGAGANVLTF. CDR3 DNA: TGTGCCAGCATGAAGGGGGGGGCCGGGGCCAACGTCCTGACTTTC.

This clonotype was counted a few times. This chain uses TRBV5-1 with TRBJ2-7, with TRBD2 matching 9 bases. Trimming removed 5 bases from V and 5 bases from J; junction bases left unmatched: 11. This CDR3 region has 15 residues. Germline V CDR1 and CDR2: SGHRS, YFSETQ. In DNA form, the CDR3 reads TGCGCCAGCAGACAGTTAGCGGGAGTCTTCGACGAGCAGTACTTC. This sequence encodes CASRQLAGVFDEQYF.

There are many counts of this clonotype. The V gene is TRBV27, the J gene TRBJ1-6; D is perhaps TRBD1 (5 bases). V dropped 4 bases and J dropped 7 bases, with 14 bases sitting between them. The CDR3 has 15 residues. CDR1 is MNHEY, CDR2 SMNVEV, per germline (reference sequence). CDR3 bases: TGTGCCAGCAGTTCACCTCGGGACGGGAATTCACCCCTCCACTTT. It translates to CASSSPRDGNSPLHF.

This clonotype was seen ten or more times. This chain connects TRBV4-3 to TRBJ2-1, with a weak D call TRBD2 (5 bases). Trimming removed 1 base at V and 2 bases at J, with 9 bases between. The germline V gene has CDR1 LGHNA and CDR2 YSLEER. CDR3 length: 15 residues. The CDR3 here is CASSQGLPPYNEQFF. As DNA, the CDR3 is TGCGCCAGCAGCCAAGGACTACCTCCCTACAATGAGCAGTTCTTC.

CDR3 residues: CASSWRLAGDFTGELFF. The CDR3 DNA follows: TGTGCCAGCAGCTGGAGGCTAGCGGGGGACTTCACCGGGGAGCTGTTTTTT. The genes are TRBV3-1 and TRBJ2-2; 10 bases are a match to TRBD2. In germline, CDR1 is LGHDT, CDR2 YNNKEL (reference sequence). V lost 5 bases and J lost 4; bases outside the gene matches: 10. The CDR3 length is 17 residues.

The sample holds a few counts of this clonotype. V gene TRBV9 combines with J gene TRBJ2-2; no firm D call. Trimming took 1 base from V and 0 from J, leaving 16 bases between them. CDR1 is SGDLS, CDR2 YYNGEE, per germline. There are 18 residues in the CDR3. CDR3 amino acids: CASSVRPLIQPNTGELFF. CDR3 DNA sequence: TGTGCCAGCAGCGTACGTCCCCTAATACAGCCGAACACCGGGGAGCTGTTTTTT.

This clonotype came up many times. This chain joins TRBV5-5 and TRBJ2-3, with TRBD2 as a possible D gene (5 bases). The germline V gene encodes CDR1 SGHKS and CDR2 YYEKEE (reference sequence). V was shortened by 0 bases and J by 4 bases, with 6 bases between the two germline ends. This CDR3 is 13 amino acids long. As DNA, the CDR3 is TGTGCCAGCAGCTTGGGGAGGTCAGATACGCAGTATTTT. It is translated as CASSLGRSDTQYF.

At least ten counts were recorded for this clonotype. J is TRBJ2-7 and V is TRBV6-2 or TRBV6-3, with D maybe TRBD1 (5 bases). CDR3 length: 13 residues. V lost 2 bases, J lost 3 bases, and 8 bases lay in between. CDR1 is MNHEY, CDR2 SVGEGT, per germline. The CDR3 DNA follows: TGTGCCAGCAGTTACGGGGCAAACTACGAGCAGTACTTC. This encodes CASSYGANYEQYF.

This clonotype was detected many times. Here the CDR3 DNA reads TGCGCCAGCAGCGGGGGGCCGAACACTGAAGCTTTCTTT. This encodes CASSGGPNTEAFF. The rearrangement uses TRBV5-1 and TRBJ1-1; tentative D call: TRBD1 (6 bases). From germline, CDR1 is SGHRS and CDR2 YFSETQ. CDR3 length: 13 amino acids. V lost 4 bases to trimming and J lost 1 base, with 8 bases between them.

This chain joins TRBV21-1 and TRBJ2-1. TRBV21-1 is deemed a pseudogene. The CDR3 is made up of 17 amino acids. CDR3 amino acids: CASSKARLRLSYNEQFF. CDR3 nucleotide sequence: TGTGCCAGCAGCAAAGCAAGACTCCGACTCTCCTACAATGAGCAGTTCTTC.

This clonotype was seen repeatedly, ten times or more. J is TRBJ2-5 and V is TRBV2; 7 bases are a match to TRBD2. This CDR3 region has 12 residues. V was clipped by 8 bases and J by 5 bases; unmatched bases: 5. Germline assignment: CDR1 SNHLY and CDR2 FYNNEI. DNA of the CDR3: TGTGCCAGCTCCTGGGAGGGGGAGACCCAGTACTTC. This codes for CASSWEGETQYF.

This clonotype was seen at least ten times. The chain uses TRBV4-3 and TRBJ2-5, with 10 bases lining up with TRBD2. Per germline, CDR1 LGHNA and CDR2 YSLEER. This CDR3 comprises 15 residues. V lost 5 bases, J lost 5 bases, and 8 bases stayed unmatched. CDR3 DNA: TGCGCCAGCAGCAGAAGCGGGAGGGCCAGGGAGACCCAGTACTTC. This translates into CASSRSGRARETQYF.

The gene calls are TRBV20-1 and TRBJ2-1; TRBD2 matches 9 bases. The CDR3 has 12 residues. Germline values: CDR1 DFQATT, CDR2 SNEGSKA (reference sequence). Trimming took 7 bases from V and 3 from J; bases not matched to a gene: 1. The CDR3 region has the DNA TGCAGTGAGACTAGCGGCTACAATGAGCAGTTCTTC. Translated: CSETSGYNEQFF.